This T cell receptor beta chain was identified in a study of blood T cell repertoires in COVID-19. Libraries were prepared by immunoSEQ multiplex PCR; TCRdb keeps only in-frame clonotypes and omits some of them. The sample has some 310,000 clones, 90% seen once. This CDR3 is built from 16 residues. The germline V gene encodes CDR1 SGHTA and CDR2 FQGTGA. V was trimmed by 1 base and J by 6 bases, leaving 18 bases between them. The receptor's source is a woman aged 35 to 49 with COVID-19, enrolled during active disease. The J gene is TRBJ1-2, the V gene TRBV7-3, with D possibly TRBD1 on 6 matching bases. Sequencing was performed on peripheral blood. The CDR3 is CASSLNPKVDSNGYTF. CDR3 coding DNA: TGTGCCAGCAGCTTAAATCCCAAAGTGGACAGCAATGGCTACACCTTC.